This T cell receptor beta chain derives from a study of PD-1 blockade in classical Hodgkin lymphoma (dated by TCRdb to about 2020). Broadly, across the study: Nivolumab dosing was 3 mg/kg intravenously every 2 weeks, continuing until either disease progression or unacceptable toxicity. A peripheral blood immune signature of response to PD-1 blockade in classical Hodgkin lymphoma was defined using TCR beta sequencing and CyTOF.

Study-level results and caveats: A significant rise by C4D1 was seen in CD4+ but not CD8+ TCR diversity (p=0.0027 vs p=0.16), with the rise being most apparent in complete responders (p=0.02). Lower diversity was seen in patients whose nivolumab began less than 1 year after ASCT, and these patients were left out of later analyses so that immune reconstitution would not confound the results. Baseline TCR diversity was reported as lower in newly diagnosed patients than in healthy donors, and lower still in relapsed/refractory patients. Among trial patients, those achieving complete response had baseline diversity similar to that of newly diagnosed patients, while diversity was significantly lower in partial responders and progressors. The study was restricted to a single clinical trial cohort, and the causes of repertoire differences, possibly disease activity or prior therapy, were left undefined.

The time point label here, explained by the study, means: cycle 2 day 1 (C2D1) of nivolumab. Relapse after autologous stem cell transplantation had occurred in all trial patients, and cohorts A, B and C were distinguished by prior brentuximab vedotin exposure. The trial cohort comprised some 60 patients with relapsed/refractory classical Hodgkin lymphoma whose best overall responses were complete response, partial response or progressive disease. In the multi-cohort phase II CheckMate 205 trial, trial patients received single-agent nivolumab. An independent review committee assessed best overall response by applying the 2007 International Working Group response criteria. Trial PBMCs were collected just before the start of nivolumab (C1D1) and during therapy at cycle 2 day 1 and cycle 4 day 1. After peripheral blood was drawn into 8 mL Vacutainer Cell Preparation Tubes, PBMCs were isolated by centrifugation and then cryopreserved.

Genomic DNA was isolated using the Qiagen DNeasy kit from unsorted PBMCs as well as from negatively selected CD4+ and CD8+ fractions. Amplification of TCR beta CDR3 regions was done by immunoSEQ multiplex PCR with primers that anneal to V and J segments. A synthetic immune receptor repertoire was used to minimize amplification bias, and remaining bias was computationally removed after sequencing. The study's own analysis went as follows. Custom Python scripts were used to quantify repertoire diversity as the Shannon entropy index. Unsorted, CD4+ and CD8+ repertoires were analyzed separately, except in combined analyses where CD4+ and CD8+ sequences were merged in silico. Clonal expansion was defined as at least a 2-fold frequency increase after treatment relative to C1D1, with a pseudocount of 0.5 for undetected baseline clones. Clones with 0 or 1 copy at C1D1 were classified as singleton clones, and clones with 2 or more copies were classified as non-singleton clones. Clones expanded in unsorted samples were assigned a CD4+, CD8+ or unknown annotation through matching of protein sequences in sorted samples from the same patient. Wilcoxon tests on paired samples were used to test changes in diversity from C1D1 to C4D1. TCRdb retrieved this table from immuneACCESS and kept in-frame rearrangements only. Not all clones are present; in checked studies, unresolved V genes account for under half, and no reason is known for the remainder. From that table come the V and J calls and clone size; the DNA was used to work out D and trimming. For this sample there are about 85,000 clones; nearly 95% appear just once. The ten largest clones capture under 3% of the sample.

On this clone: Its specific antigen is unknown. Qualities for individual bases were not recorded, and no much larger clone is one base off.

From cysteine to phenylalanine, the CDR3 is 13 amino acids long. CDR3 DNA is the only sequence kept; it has 39 bases, read in frame from the first base. The germline ends are 2 bases apart after V is trimmed by 5 bases and J by 0 bases. Taken from the germline V gene, the CDR1 and CDR2 loops are SGHAT and FQNNGV. The sequence derives from a human donor with classical Hodgkin lymphoma. This material consisted of peripheral blood mononuclear cells (PBMCs), taken before the second cycle of nivolumab. The chain links TRBV11-2 with TRBJ2-6; too little of a D gene remains to name it. This receptor has the CDR3 CASSHSGANVLTF. The DNA reads as follows: TGTGCCAGCAGCCACTCTGGGGCCAACGTCCTGACTTTC.